The 20 T cell receptor beta chains reported below all come from one sample, sequenced in a study of T cells after posttransplantation cyclophosphamide. Using immunoSEQ multiplex PCR, the repertoire was profiled, and TCRdb retains in-frame clones only, with some absent. The profile shows tens of thousands of clones, about 86% of them singletons. The specimen was PBMCs. These receptors all come from a young man with a blood cancer, CMV-positive, and with a related stem cell donor.

J is TRBJ1-3 and V is TRBV28; D perhaps matches TRBD1 (5 bases). CDR1 is MDHEN, CDR2 SYDVKM, per germline. The V end lost 8 bases, the J end lost 2 bases, and 16 bases lay between the germline ends. The CDR3 has 15 amino acids. CDR3 amino acids: CASSGWGRPGNTIYF. In DNA, the CDR3 is TGTGCCAGCTCCGGTTGGGGCAGGCCTGGAAACACCATATATTTT.

J is TRBJ2-2 and V is TRBV11-3, with D unclear. The CDR3 is 15 amino acids. V shed 5 bases and J shed 0 bases, with 10 bases lying between them. Germline lookup yields CDR1 SGHNT and CDR2 YENEEA. The CDR3 protein is CASSRENANTGELFF. The CDR3, as DNA: TGTGCCAGCAGCCGAGAAAATGCGAACACCGGGGAGCTGTTTTTT.

The V and J genes are TRBV18 and TRBJ2-2; maybe TRBD1 (5 bases). CDR1 and CDR2 from the germline V gene are KGHSH and LQKENI. The CDR3 has 15 amino acids. Trimming pared 3 bases from V and 5 bases from J, leaving 13 bases between. This CDR3 reads CASSPTQGRTGELFF. CDR3 DNA sequence: TGTGCCAGCTCACCGACGCAGGGAAGGACCGGGGAGCTGTTTTTT.

Worth noting for this clone: A read error may produce the germline difference seen at one junction end. The chain combines TRBV7-7 with TRBJ2-1, with 13 positions matching TRBD2. Germline V gene lookup returns CDR1 SSHAT and CDR2 FNYEAQ (reference sequence). This CDR3 contains 15 residues. As DNA, the CDR3 is TGTGCTAGCAGCCCCGGGACTAGCGGGAACGGTGAGCAGTTCTTC. It specifies CASSPGTSGNGEQFF.

The V call is TRBV5-4, the J call TRBJ2-2; 7 bases agree with TRBD2. V lost 2 bases and J lost 2; bases outside the gene matches: 6. Germline loops: CDR1 SGHNT, CDR2 YYREEE (reference sequence). This CDR3 is 16 amino acids long. The CDR3 coding sequence is TGTGCCAGCAGCTTCTTTGCGGGAGAAAACACCGGGGAGCTGTTTTTT. This encodes CASSFFAGENTGELFF. Filled out from reference TRBV5-4 and TRBJ2-2, the complete variable domain reads ETGVTQSPTHLIKTRGQQVTLRCSSQSGHNTVSWYQQALGQGPQFIFQYYREEENGRGNFPPRFSGLQFPNYSSELNVNALELDDSALYLCASSFFAGENTGELFFGEGSRLTVL.

The chain links TRBV11-3 to TRBJ1-4, with unresolved D. The CDR3 covers 15 residues. V was clipped by 1 base and J by 1 base, with 7 bases between them. CDR1 is SGHNT, CDR2 YENEEA, per germline. The CDR3 spells CASSLARGTNEKLFF. CDR3 bases: TGTGCCAGCAGCTTAGCTCGGGGAACTAATGAAAAACTGTTTTTT.

The rearrangement links TRBV7-9 to TRBJ2-2; a possible D gene is TRBD1 (5 bases). In germline, CDR1 is SEHNR, CDR2 FQNEAQ (reference sequence). Trimming shortened V by 5 bases and J by 7 bases, and 23 bases separated the two germline ends. This CDR3 region has 17 residues. CDR3 nucleotides: TGTGCCAGCAGCGGCCTGAGTGGGTCTTGGGGCGGCGGGGAGCTGTTTTTT. This sequence encodes CASSGLSGSWGGGELFF. Based on the CDR3 plus reference TRBV7-9 and TRBJ2-2, the full variable domain is DTGVSQNPRHKITKRGQNVTFRCDPISEHNRLYWYRQTLGQGPEFLTYFQNEAQLEKSRLLSDRFSAERPKGSFSTLEIQRTEQGDSAMYLCASSGLSGSWGGGELFFGEGSRLTVL.

This clone occurred once. The rearrangement links TRBV10-3 to TRBJ1-1; 7 bases fit TRBD1. The length of the CDR3 is 16 residues. The J segment lost 2 bases and the V segment lost 2 bases, leaving 8 bases of the junction unmatched. In germline, CDR1 is ENHRY, CDR2 SYGVKD. CDR3 nucleotides: TGTGCCATCAGTGAGCCGTTCGGGACAGAAAACACTGAAGCTTTCTTT. It yields the protein CAISEPFGTENTEAFF.

The chain combines TRBV19 with TRBJ2-7; 7 bases align to TRBD1. The V and J ends lost 8 bases and 1 base, in that order; junction bases with no gene match: 11. The CDR3 is 15 amino acids. Looked up from germline, CDR1 is LNHDA and CDR2 is SQIVND (reference sequence). CDR3 bases: TGTGCCAGTTCGCCCCCACAGGGGCCATCCTACGAGCAGTACTTC. Translating it yields CASSPPQGPSYEQYF.

The J gene is TRBJ2-3, the V gene TRBV14, with D tentatively TRBD1 (6 bases). Germline V gives CDR1 SGHDN, CDR2 FVKESK. Trimming took off 4 bases at V and 2 bases at J, with 16 bases between the two ends. The CDR3 length is 16 residues. In DNA form, the CDR3 reads TGTGCCAGCAGCCTGTCCCGGGACACCTACACAGATACGCAGTATTTT. Encoded protein: CASSLSRDTYTDTQYF.

The chain uses TRBV29-1 and TRBJ2-1; D is unresolved. The CDR3 loop spans 14 amino acids. Germline CDR1 reads SQVTM; CDR2 reads ANQGSEA. The V and J ends lost 3 bases and 4 bases respectively, with 13 bases between them. The DNA for the CDR3 is TGCAGCGTTGACCCAGTACTAAAATACAATGAGCAGTTCTTC. It translates to CSVDPVLKYNEQFF.

The rearrangement uses TRBV30 and TRBJ2-4, with TRBD1 as a possible D gene (5 bases). The CDR3 consists of 12 residues. The germline V gene has CDR1 GTSNPN and CDR2 SVGIG (reference sequence). V shed 2 bases and J shed 6 bases, with 8 bases lying between them. The CDR3, as DNA: TGTGCCTGGAGTCAAAGGGGAAACATTCAGTACTTC. Translating gives CAWSQRGNIQYF.

The chain couples TRBV7-2 to TRBJ1-2, with D maybe TRBD1 (5 bases). Trimming pared 5 bases from V and 6 bases from J, leaving 25 bases between. CDR3 size: 17 residues. The germline V gene encodes CDR1 SGHTA and CDR2 FQGNSA. In DNA form, the CDR3 reads TGTGCCAGCAGCCCTTATCTTTCCCCCGGGGGGTATAATGGCTACACCTTC. The encoded protein is CASSPYLSPGGYNGYTF.

The chain is built from TRBV19 and TRBJ2-7, with a possible D match to TRBD2 (6 bases). Per germline, CDR1 LNHDA and CDR2 SQIVND (reference sequence). V gave up 0 bases and J gave up 0 bases, with 9 bases separating them. The CDR3 has 15 amino acids. CDR3 loop: CASSIDPTSSYEQYF. The CDR3 DNA reads TGTGCCAGTAGTATAGATCCGACTAGCTCCTACGAGCAGTACTTC.

The V call is TRBV4-1, the J call TRBJ2-2; D is unresolved. The CDR3 runs to 18 residues. Trimming cost V 0 bases and J 0 bases, with 14 bases left between them. The germline gives CDR1 MGHRA, CDR2 YSYEKL. The chain's CDR3 is CASSQDPASASNTGELFF. The CDR3, as DNA: TGCGCCAGCAGCCAAGATCCGGCCAGCGCCTCGAACACCGGGGAGCTGTTTTTT.

The V call is TRBV7-9, the J call TRBJ2-7, with a weak D call TRBD1 (6 bases). CDR3 size: 17 residues. CDR1 is SEHNR, CDR2 FQNEAQ, per germline (reference sequence). Deletions cut 5 bases from V and 5 bases from J, with 25 bases between. The CDR3 region has the DNA TGTGCCAGCAGCCCGACAAGGGGGATCAGGGCTATCAACGAGCAGTACTTC. Translated: CASSPTRGIRAINEQYF. The full variable domain, with the rest looked up from reference TRBV7-9 and TRBJ2-7, is DTGVSQNPRHKITKRGQNVTFRCDPISEHNRLYWYRQTLGQGPEFLTYFQNEAQLEKSRLLSDRFSAERPKGSFSTLEIQRTEQGDSAMYLCASSPTRGIRAINEQYFGPGTRLTVT.

The V gene is TRBV28, the J gene TRBJ1-2; D is unresolved. The CDR3 extends over 13 amino acids. Germline loops: CDR1 MDHEN, CDR2 SYDVKM. Trimming removed 4 bases from V and 9 bases from J, with 15 bases in between. CDR3 protein: CASSYSSMMSYTF. CDR3 nucleotide sequence: TGTGCCAGCAGTTATAGTAGTATGATGAGCTACACCTTC.

The chain is built from TRBV5-4 and TRBJ2-7; 12 bases align to TRBD2. CDR1 and CDR2 (germline): SGHNT, YYREEE (reference sequence). The CDR3 runs to 18 residues. The J segment lost 0 bases and the V segment lost 0 bases, leaving 7 bases of the junction unmatched. CDR3 coding DNA: TGTGCCAGCAGCTTGGATACTAGCGGGAGGTCCATCTCCTACGAGCAGTACTTC. Protein: CASSLDTSGRSISYEQYF.

The chain uses TRBV27 and TRBJ2-5; no definite D call. Germline CDR1 is MNHEY and CDR2 is SMNVEV (reference sequence). There are 15 residues in the CDR3. The V end lost 2 bases, the J end lost 1 base, and 11 bases lay between the germline ends. The CDR3 sequence is CASSLPGNSQETQYF. The CDR3 DNA reads TGTGCCAGCAGTTTACCAGGAAACAGCCAAGAGACCCAGTACTTC.

This chain links TRBV5-1 with TRBJ2-7, with a possible D match to TRBD2 (5 bases). Germline V gives CDR1 SGHRS, CDR2 YFSETQ. The CDR3 covers 13 residues. Trimming took 6 bases from V and 3 from J, leaving 13 bases between them. In DNA, the CDR3 is TGCGCCAGCAAACGAGGAGCGGACTACGAGCAGTACTTC. It specifies CASKRGADYEQYF.